In this sample, the clone carrying this TCR beta chain turned up many times. Its antigen is unidentified. These data are taken from a study of identical twins. General study findings and limits: Invariant MAIT and iNKT cells are populations that could partly confound zero-insertion analyses. Cord blood's abundant beta clonotypes had fewer insertions, unlike memory repertoires. Excess twin sharing in beta out-of-frame sequences was weaker.

TCRdb analysed the 5' RACE reads with MiXCR anew, one entry per CDR3 protein. There are approximately 300,000 distinct CDR3 sequences in the sample; more than 8% occur only once, and about 7.1% lies in the top ten. The same sample was also used in a study of yellow fever vaccine responses in identical twins. That source reports: Twins reportedly appeared to share part of their vaccine T cell response while keeping part individual.

The sample consisted of CD8+ T cells sorted from blood. The source of this sequence is a woman between 18 and 30 years old in good health.

The CDR3 loop reads CASSRDLFLDEQYF. CDR3 nucleotide sequence: TGTGCCAGCAGCCGGGACCTTTTCCTAGACGAGCAGTACTTC. This chain uses TRBV4-2 with TRBJ2-7; possibly TRBD1 or TRBD2 for D (5 bases each). CDR1 is LGHNA, CDR2 YNFKEQ, per germline. CDR3 length equals 14 residues. V lost 4 bases and J lost 5, with 15 bases in between.